The rows below give T cell receptor beta chains drawn from one sample of a study of T cells in localized non-small cell lung cancer. Only in-frame clones appear in the TCRdb table, and some are missing; sequencing was by immunoSEQ multiplex PCR. The sample lists more than 25,000 clones; about 88% were seen once. The sample in question was peripheral blood, obtained before any cancer treatment. The origin of the receptors is an older female donor with stage III squamous cell lung carcinoma. Each CDR3 is given with its conserved first and last residue. The D gene is left open where the match is weak.

V	D	J	CDR3
TRBV5-4	TRBD1	TRBJ1-3	CASQRDRGSGNTIYF
TRBV6-5	-	TRBJ2-7	CASSPTGKYEQYF
TRBV7-2	-	TRBJ1-1	CASSLQGFITEAFF
TRBV19	-	TRBJ1-2	CASSLLVQSNYGYTF
TRBV5-4	TRBD2	TRBJ2-5	CASSPGTAGGYQETQYF
TRBV6-1	-	TRBJ2-4	CASSEVWAGAAKNIQYF
TRBV18	-	TRBJ1-2	CASSPEKGGYYGYTF
TRBV19	-	TRBJ2-5	CASSMGRKETQYF
TRBV27	-	TRBJ1-1	CASSLRDSGGAFF
TRBV28	-	TRBJ1-2	CASSSAARGFTF
TRBV4-2	TRBD1	TRBJ1-2	CASSRQGQGDTF
TRBV27	-	TRBJ1-6	CASSFGEQGTYNSPLHF
TRBV5-1	-	TRBJ2-5	CASSLALAPDGQETQYF
TRBV18	TRBD1	TRBJ1-2	CASSPTGGIWYGYTF
TRBV6-5	-	TRBJ2-6	CASSYSSGANVLTF
TRBV19	TRBD1	TRBJ2-1	CASSPPTGRTYNEQFF
TRBV19	-	TRBJ1-2	CASSIDGSMGGYTF
TRBV11-2	-	TRBJ2-3	CASAPAGTPTDTQYF